Presented here are 18 T cell receptor beta chains from one specimen sequenced in a study of cytomegalovirus exposure and HLA in healthy donors. The primer mix had 60 Vbeta and 13 Jbeta primers. Only in-frame clones appear in the TCRdb table, and some are missing; sequencing was by immunoSEQ multiplex PCR. With approximately 82,000 clones in the sample, the ten largest clones hold around 1.6%. The specimen was PBMCs. The receptors come from a woman aged 55-75 years in good health and CMV-seronegative.

The CDR3 reads CASSPRLAGPGTDTQYF. DNA for the CDR3: TGTGCCAGCAGCCCCAGACTAGCGGGACCGGGCACAGATACGCAGTATTTT. The chain uses TRBV9 and TRBJ2-3; TRBD2 agrees at 11 bases. Germline V gives CDR1 SGDLS, CDR2 YYNGEE. V lost 4 bases and J lost 1; bases outside the gene matches: 8. This CDR3 has 17 amino acids.

The V gene is TRBV28, the J gene TRBJ2-3; TRBD2 aligns across 12 bases. V gave up 5 bases and J gave up 1 base; unmatched junction bases: 4. Germline CDR1 MDHEN, CDR2 SYDVKM. The CDR3 is 16 residues long. The CDR3 sequence is CASSPGLAGRTDTQYF. CDR3 DNA sequence: TGTGCCAGCAGTCCGGGACTAGCGGGCCGCACAGATACGCAGTATTTT.

With regard to this clone: In the same sample, other DNA sequences code for this CDR3. The chain combines TRBV18 with TRBJ2-6; no reliable D call. The CDR3 covers 19 residues. CDR1 is KGHSH, CDR2 LQKENI, per germline. V lost 1 base and J 0 bases, leaving 16 bases between the germline ends. CDR3 DNA: TGTGCCAGCTCACCACGTTCCGCAGGATTTAGCTCTGGGGCCAACGTCCTGACTTTC. This translates into CASSPRSAGFSSGANVLTF.

This chain uses TRBV14 with TRBJ1-1; a weak D match, TRBD1 (6 bases). V was pared by 1 base and J by 1 base, with 7 bases between. Looked up from germline, CDR1 is SGHDN and CDR2 is FVKESK. This CDR3 comprises 14 residues. CDR3 protein: CASSQGTANTEAFF. The CDR3 DNA reads as TGTGCCAGCAGCCAAGGGACAGCGAACACTGAAGCTTTCTTT.

This chain joins TRBV7-3 and TRBJ2-3, with D unresolved. This CDR3 contains 13 residues. Per germline, CDR1 SGHTA and CDR2 FQGTGA. Trimming took 3 bases from V and 6 from J, leaving 10 bases between them. Written as DNA, the CDR3 is TGTGCCAGCAGCTTGAATAACTGGGATACGCAGTATTTT. Its translation is CASSLNNWDTQYF.

The gene calls are TRBV28 and TRBJ1-2; possibly TRBD1 for D (5 bases). The CDR3 runs to 15 residues. The germline CDR1 and CDR2 sequences are MDHEN and SYDVKM. Trimming pared 3 bases from V and 3 bases from J, leaving 14 bases between. CDR3: CASSLGGFPYYGYTF. Here the CDR3 DNA reads TGTGCCAGCAGTTTGGGGGGGTTCCCTTACTATGGCTACACCTTC.

The J gene is TRBJ2-3, the V gene TRBV6-4; D ambiguous. Trimming pared 4 bases from V and 2 bases from J, leaving 10 bases between. In germline, CDR1 is MRHNA, CDR2 SNTAGT. CDR3 size: 14 residues. CDR3 in DNA: TGTGCCAGCAGTGTTGGGCATCTCACAGATACGCAGTATTTT. It encodes CASSVGHLTDTQYF.

This CDR3 is CAWSEQNNSPLHF. As DNA, the CDR3 is TGTGCCTGGAGTGAACAGAATAATTCACCCCTCCACTTT. V is TRBV30 and J is TRBJ1-6; the D is unclear. V was cut by 1 base and J by 5 bases, with 6 bases left in between. This CDR3 is 13 amino acids long. Germline loops: CDR1 GTSNPN, CDR2 SVGIG (reference sequence).

The chain carries TRBV5-6 and TRBJ1-1; TRBD1 is a possible D gene (5 bases). The CDR3 extends over 14 amino acids. In germline, CDR1 is SGHDT, CDR2 YYEEEE. The V end lost 1 base, the J end lost 1 base, and 8 bases lay between the germline ends. The CDR3 sequence: CASSLPGQNTEAFF. As DNA, the CDR3 is TGTGCCAGCAGCTTGCCAGGGCAGAACACTGAAGCTTTCTTT. The full variable domain, completed using reference TRBV5-6 and TRBJ1-1, is DAGVTQSPTHLIKTRGQQVTLRCSPKSGHDTVSWYQQALGQGPQFIFQYYEEEERQRGNFPDRFSGHQFPNYSSELNVNALLLGDSALYLCASSLPGQNTEAFFGQGTRLTVV.

The chain employs TRBV10-2 and TRBJ2-1; 9 bases match TRBD2. V lost 5 bases, J lost 5 bases, and 4 bases stayed unmatched. The length of the CDR3 is 14 residues. Looked up from germline, CDR1 is WSHSY and CDR2 is SAAADI. CDR3 nucleotides: TGCGCCAGCAGTTTAGCGGGAGTTAACAATGAGCAGTTCTTC. This sequence encodes CASSLAGVNNEQFF.

This sequence joins TRBV7-6 and TRBJ2-2, with 9 positions matching TRBD2. Germline V CDR1 and CDR2: SGHVS, FNYEAQ. This CDR3 spans 18 amino acids. V shed 3 bases, J shed 4 bases, and the junction held 12 bases outside the gene matches. CDR3 region: CASSFGMAGGPVTGELFF. For the CDR3, the DNA is TGTGCCAGCAGCTTTGGGATGGCGGGAGGGCCGGTCACCGGGGAGCTGTTTTTT. Complete variable domain (other parts from reference TRBV7-6 and TRBJ2-2): GAGVSQSPRYKVTKRGQDVALRCDPISGHVSLYWYRQALGQGPEFLTYFNYEAQQDKSGLPNDRFSAERPEGSISTLTIQRTEQRDSAMYRCASSFGMAGGPVTGELFFGEGSRLTVL.

The gene calls are TRBV29-1 and TRBJ2-7, with 9 bases aligning to TRBD2. J lost 3 bases, V lost 6 bases, and 3 bases had no gene match. This CDR3 region has 12 residues. Germline CDR1 and CDR2: SQVTM and ANQGSEA. This chain's CDR3 is CSVSLAGYEQYF. The CDR3 region has the DNA TGCAGCGTATCACTAGCGGGCTACGAGCAGTACTTC.

The rearrangement joins TRBV9 to TRBJ2-1; D unclear. The ends were cut back, 7 bases at V and 3 bases at J, with 14 bases in the middle. Germline V gene data show CDR1 as SGDLS and CDR2 as YYNGEE. CDR3 length: 14 residues. In DNA form, the CDR3 reads TGTGCCAGCTCGGCGGATATGAACTACAATGAGCAGTTCTTC. Its translation: CASSADMNYNEQFF. The full variable domain, completed using reference TRBV9 and TRBJ2-1, is DSGVTQTPKHLITATGQRVTLRCSPRSGDLSVYWYQQSLDQGLQFLIQYYNGEERAKGNILERFSAQQFPDLHSELNLSSLELGDSALYFCASSADMNYNEQFFGPGTRLTVL.

The genes are TRBV28 and TRBJ2-3, with TRBD2 matching over 10 bases. The CDR3 extends over 15 amino acids. V lost 3 bases to trimming and J lost 3 bases; unmatched junction nucleotides: 3. Germline CDR1 reads MDHEN; CDR2 reads SYDVKM. The CDR3 here is CASSFPGLATDTQYF. CDR3 in DNA: TGTGCCAGCAGTTTCCCGGGACTAGCGACAGATACGCAGTATTTT.

The rearrangement joins TRBV28 to TRBJ1-5; TRBD1 might be the D (5 bases). This CDR3 has 16 amino acids. Per germline, CDR1 MDHEN and CDR2 SYDVKM. V gave up 5 bases and J gave up 0 bases, with 14 bases separating them. CDR3 sequence reads: CASSPAGTHSNQPQHF. The CDR3 bases are TGTGCCAGCAGTCCGGCGGGGACTCATAGCAATCAGCCCCAGCATTTT.

This chain links TRBV29-1 with TRBJ1-2, with D perhaps matching TRBD1 (6 bases). The CDR3 loop spans 12 amino acids. Per germline, CDR1 SQVTM and CDR2 ANQGSEA. V gave up 6 bases and J gave up 4 bases, with 12 bases separating them. As DNA, the CDR3 is TGCAGCGTAGCGGACAGTGGCTATGGCTACACCTTC. Protein: CSVADSGYGYTF.

V usage is TRBV5-4 and J usage is TRBJ2-5, with 13 bases aligning to TRBD2. V shed 2 bases and J 5 bases; nucleotides not matched to a gene: 3. The CDR3 consists of 15 residues. Germline-derived CDR1 and CDR2 are SGHNT and YYREEE (reference sequence). The CDR3 sequence is CASSLGLAGAETQYF. In nucleotides, the CDR3 is TGTGCCAGCAGCTTAGGACTAGCGGGAGCGGAGACCCAGTACTTC.

The rearrangement joins TRBV6-5 to TRBJ2-1; 10 bases fit TRBD2. Germline values: CDR1 MNHEY, CDR2 SVGAGI. This CDR3 has 13 residues. Unmatched junction bases numbered 7, after V lost 4 bases and J lost 13 bases. CDR3 bases: TGTGCCAGCAGTTCCCGGACTAGCGGAAAACAGTTCTTC. Its translation is CASSSRTSGKQFF.